The clone carrying this T cell receptor (beta chain) was seen more than once but under ten times. The data stem from a study of blood T cell repertoires in COVID-19. Study members were between about 18 and 90 years old and lived in fewer than 30 US regions. Cohorts were based on clinical histories the participants reported. With 9 bases removed from V and 1 base from J, the gap between germline ends came to 18 bases. Germline V CDR1 and CDR2: MDHEN, SYDVKM. The CDR3 covers 15 residues. Per the study methods: Estimated nucleated cell counts came from reference gene primer amplification. Using immunoSEQ multiplex PCR, the repertoire was profiled, and TCRdb retains in-frame clones only, with some absent. V, J and clone size were drawn from that table, and D and trimming were deduced from the DNA. The sample gives about 320,000 clones, about nine tenths of which show up once; around 8.9% is in the top ten.

The specimen was PBMCs or T cells enriched from blood (not recorded which). This receptor was identified in a woman aged 18 to 35 who had recovered from COVID-19. This chain connects TRBV28 to TRBJ1-1; no clear D. As DNA, the CDR3 is TGTGCCAGTTCCCAGCGGAGGCAGTGGAACACTGAAGCTTTCTTT. This sequence encodes CASSQRRQWNTEAFF.